Sequencing of this TCR beta chain was carried out in a study of T-cell memory formation after mild COVID-19. Study-wide background: Among the donors, TCR clusters were largely specific to each donor. Findings of the study overall: Contracting clones from day 15 to 85 had balanced CD4/CD8; later expanders favoured CD4+. Certain responding clones were present in pre-infection memory, suggesting participation of cross-reactive memory.

This CDR3 is built from 12 residues. Per germline, CDR1 SEHNR and CDR2 FQNEAQ (reference sequence). The V gene lost 5 bases and the J gene lost 10 bases, with 14 bases spanning the gap. This clonotype was detected a few times. Its specificity is not known. Each CDR3 protein is one row after TCRdb ran MiXCR on the 5' RACE reads. The sample gives 170,000 or so distinct CDR3 sequences, over 20% of which show up once; around 23% is in the top ten. The rearrangement joins TRBV7-9 to TRBJ1-2; TRBD1 is a possible D gene (5 bases). The specimen was PBMCs or a T cell subset sorted from them (not recorded which). The clonotype originates from an adult woman who had mild COVID-19 (a few samples of this study predate the infection). Cell type and time point are not known. The CDR3 DNA reads TGTGCCAGCAGCCCGAGACAGTTCGACTACACCTTC. Its translation is CASSPRQFDYTF.